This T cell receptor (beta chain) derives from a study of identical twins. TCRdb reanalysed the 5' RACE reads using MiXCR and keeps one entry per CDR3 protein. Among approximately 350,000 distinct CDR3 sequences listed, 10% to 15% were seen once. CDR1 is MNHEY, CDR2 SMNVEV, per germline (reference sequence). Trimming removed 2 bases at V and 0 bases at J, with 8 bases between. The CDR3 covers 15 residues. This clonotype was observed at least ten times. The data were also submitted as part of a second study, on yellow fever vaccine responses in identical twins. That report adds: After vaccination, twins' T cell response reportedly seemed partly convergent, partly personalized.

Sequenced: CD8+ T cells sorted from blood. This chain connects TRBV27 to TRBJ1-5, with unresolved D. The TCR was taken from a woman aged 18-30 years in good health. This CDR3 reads CASSLEKYSNQPQHF. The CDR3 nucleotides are TGTGCCAGCAGTTTAGAGAAGTATAGCAATCAGCCCCAGCATTTT.